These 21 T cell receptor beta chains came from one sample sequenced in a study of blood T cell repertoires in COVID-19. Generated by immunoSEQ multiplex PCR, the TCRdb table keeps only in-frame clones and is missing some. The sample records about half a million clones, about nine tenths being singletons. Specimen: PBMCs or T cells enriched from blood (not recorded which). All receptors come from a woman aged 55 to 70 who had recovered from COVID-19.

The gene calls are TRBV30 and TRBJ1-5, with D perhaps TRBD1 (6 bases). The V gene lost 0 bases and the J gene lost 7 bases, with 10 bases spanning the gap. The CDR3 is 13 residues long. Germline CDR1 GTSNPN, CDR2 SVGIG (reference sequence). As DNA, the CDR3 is TGTGCCTGGAGTGTGCTCCAGGGGCAGCCCCAGCATTTT. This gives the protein CAWSVLQGQPQHF. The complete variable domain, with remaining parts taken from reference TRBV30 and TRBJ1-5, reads SQTIHQWPATLVQPVGSPLSLECTVEGTSNPNLYWYRQAAGRGLQLLFYSVGIGQISSEVPQNLSASRPQDRQFILSSKKLLLSDSGFYLCAWSVLQGQPQHFGDGTRLSIL.

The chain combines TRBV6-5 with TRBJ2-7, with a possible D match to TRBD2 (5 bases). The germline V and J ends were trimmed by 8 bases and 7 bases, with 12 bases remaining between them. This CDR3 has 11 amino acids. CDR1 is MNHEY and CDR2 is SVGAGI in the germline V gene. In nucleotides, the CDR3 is TGTGCCAGCGTCGGAGGTCGGGAGCAGTACTTC. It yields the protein CASVGGREQYF.

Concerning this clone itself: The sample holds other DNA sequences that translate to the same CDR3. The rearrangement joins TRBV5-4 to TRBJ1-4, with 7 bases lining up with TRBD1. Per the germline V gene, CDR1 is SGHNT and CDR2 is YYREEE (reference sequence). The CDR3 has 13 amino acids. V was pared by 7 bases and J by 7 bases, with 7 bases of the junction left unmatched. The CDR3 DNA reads TGTGCCAGCTCACCGCAGGGGGGTGAAAAACTGTTTTTT. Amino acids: CASSPQGGEKLFF.

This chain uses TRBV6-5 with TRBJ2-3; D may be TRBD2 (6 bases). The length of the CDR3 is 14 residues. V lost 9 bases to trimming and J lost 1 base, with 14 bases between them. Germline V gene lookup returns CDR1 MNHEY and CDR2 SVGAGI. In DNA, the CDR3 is TGTGCCAGGTTCCGCGGGGTTGGCACAGATACGCAGTATTTT. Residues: CARFRGVGTDTQYF.

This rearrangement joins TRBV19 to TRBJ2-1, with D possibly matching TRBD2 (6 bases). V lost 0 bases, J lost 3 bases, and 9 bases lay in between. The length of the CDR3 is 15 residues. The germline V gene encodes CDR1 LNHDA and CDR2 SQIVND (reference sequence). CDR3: CASSIEEGLYNEQFF. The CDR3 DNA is TGTGCCAGTAGTATAGAGGAGGGGCTCTACAATGAGCAGTTCTTC.

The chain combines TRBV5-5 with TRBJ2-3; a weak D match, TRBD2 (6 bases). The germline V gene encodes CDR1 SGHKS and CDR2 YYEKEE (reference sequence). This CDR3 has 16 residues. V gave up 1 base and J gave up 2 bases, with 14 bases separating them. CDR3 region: CASSLFGDLNTDTQYF. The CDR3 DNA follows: TGTGCCAGCAGCTTGTTTGGGGACTTAAACACAGATACGCAGTATTTT.

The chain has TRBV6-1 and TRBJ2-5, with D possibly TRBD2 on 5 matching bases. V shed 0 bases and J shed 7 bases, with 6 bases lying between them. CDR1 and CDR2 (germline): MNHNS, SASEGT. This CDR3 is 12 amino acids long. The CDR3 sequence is CASSEAGRTQYF. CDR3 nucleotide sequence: TGTGCCAGCAGTGAAGCAGGGAGGACCCAGTACTTC.

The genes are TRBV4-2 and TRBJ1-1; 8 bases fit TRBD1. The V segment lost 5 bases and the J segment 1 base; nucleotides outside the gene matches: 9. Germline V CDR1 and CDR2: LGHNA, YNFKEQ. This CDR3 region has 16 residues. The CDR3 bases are TGTGCCAGCAGCTCTTCCCCAGGGACAGGGAACACTGAAGCTTTCTTT. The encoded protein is CASSSSPGTGNTEAFF.

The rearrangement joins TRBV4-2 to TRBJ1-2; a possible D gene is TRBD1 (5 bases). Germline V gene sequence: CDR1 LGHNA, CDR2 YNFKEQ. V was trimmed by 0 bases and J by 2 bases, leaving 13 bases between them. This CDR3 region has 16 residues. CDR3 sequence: CASSQEATGLNYGYTF. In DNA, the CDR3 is TGTGCCAGCAGCCAAGAGGCAACAGGCTTAAACTATGGCTACACCTTC.

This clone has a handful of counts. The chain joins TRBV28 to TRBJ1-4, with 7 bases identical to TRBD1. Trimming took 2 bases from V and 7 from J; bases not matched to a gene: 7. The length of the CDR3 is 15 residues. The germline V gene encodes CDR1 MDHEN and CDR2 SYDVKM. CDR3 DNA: TGTGCCAGCAGTTTAGGCAGGGGGTGGGCTGAAAAACTGTTTTTT. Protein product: CASSLGRGWAEKLFF. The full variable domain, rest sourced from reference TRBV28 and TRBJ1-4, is DVKVTQSSRYLVKRTGEKVFLECVQDMDHENMFWYRQDPGLGLRLIYFSYDVKMKEKGDIPEGYSVSREKKERFSLILESASTNQTSMYLCASSLGRGWAEKLFFGSGTQLSVL.

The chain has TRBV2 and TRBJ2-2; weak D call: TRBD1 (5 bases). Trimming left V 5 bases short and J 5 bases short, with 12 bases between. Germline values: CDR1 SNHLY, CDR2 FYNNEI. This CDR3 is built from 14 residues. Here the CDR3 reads CASSIEAGTGELFF. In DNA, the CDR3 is TGTGCCAGCAGTATCGAGGCAGGGACCGGGGAGCTGTTTTTT. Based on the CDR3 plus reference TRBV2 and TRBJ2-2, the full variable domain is EPEVTQTPSHQVTQMGQEVILRCVPISNHLYFYWYRQILGQKVEFLVSFYNNEISEKSEIFDDQFSVERPDGSNFTLKIRSTKLEDSAMYFCASSIEAGTGELFFGEGSRLTVL.

This CDR3 is CASSQRLAGGRNEQFF. As DNA, the CDR3 is TGTGCCAGCAGCCAAAGACTAGCGGGGGGCAGGAATGAGCAGTTCTTC. The V gene is TRBV3-1 (or the pseudogene TRBV3-2), the J gene TRBJ2-1; 13 nucleotides align to TRBD2. V shed 2 bases and J 7 bases; nucleotides not matched to a gene: 5. Germline V gene sequence: CDR1 LGHDT, CDR2 YNNKEL (reference sequence). The CDR3 covers 16 residues.

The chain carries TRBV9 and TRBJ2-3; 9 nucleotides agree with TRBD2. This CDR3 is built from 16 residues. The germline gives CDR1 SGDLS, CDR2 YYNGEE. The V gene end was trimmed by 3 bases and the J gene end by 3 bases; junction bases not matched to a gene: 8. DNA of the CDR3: TGTGCCAGCAGCGGGACTGGACTAGCGAGGACAGATACGCAGTATTTT. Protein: CASSGTGLARTDTQYF.

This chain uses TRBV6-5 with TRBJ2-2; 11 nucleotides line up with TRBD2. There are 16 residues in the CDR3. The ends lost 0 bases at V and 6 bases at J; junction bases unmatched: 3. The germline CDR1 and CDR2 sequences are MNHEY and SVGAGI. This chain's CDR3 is CASSYSSGGAAGELFF. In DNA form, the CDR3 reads TGTGCCAGCAGTTACTCTAGCGGGGGGGCAGCCGGGGAGCTGTTTTTT.

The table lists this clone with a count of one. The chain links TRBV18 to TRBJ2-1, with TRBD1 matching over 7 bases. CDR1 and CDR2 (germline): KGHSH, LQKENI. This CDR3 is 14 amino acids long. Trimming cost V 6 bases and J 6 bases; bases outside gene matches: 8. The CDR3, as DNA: TGTGCCAGCTCCCTTCTCGGGACAGTCAATGAGCAGTTCTTC. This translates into CASSLLGTVNEQFF.

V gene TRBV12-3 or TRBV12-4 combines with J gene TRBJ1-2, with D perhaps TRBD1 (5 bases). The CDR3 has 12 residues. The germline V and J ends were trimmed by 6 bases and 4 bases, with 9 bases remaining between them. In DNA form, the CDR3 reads TGTGCCAGCAGGAGGGGAGGCTATGGCTACACCTTC. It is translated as CASRRGGYGYTF.

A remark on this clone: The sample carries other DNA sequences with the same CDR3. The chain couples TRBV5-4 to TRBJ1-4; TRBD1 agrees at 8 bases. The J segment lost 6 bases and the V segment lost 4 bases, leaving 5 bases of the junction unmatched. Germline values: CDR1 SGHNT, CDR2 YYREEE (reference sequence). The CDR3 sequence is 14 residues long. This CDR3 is CASSLGQGDEKLFF. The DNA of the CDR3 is TGTGCCAGCAGCCTAGGACAGGGAGATGAAAAACTGTTTTTT.

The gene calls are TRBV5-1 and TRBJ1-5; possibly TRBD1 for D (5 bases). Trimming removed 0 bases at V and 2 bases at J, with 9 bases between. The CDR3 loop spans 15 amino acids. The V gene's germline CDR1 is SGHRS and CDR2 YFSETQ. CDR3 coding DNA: TGCGCCAGCAGCTTGGAGGGGAATGGCAATCAGCCCCAGCATTTT. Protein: CASSLEGNGNQPQHF.

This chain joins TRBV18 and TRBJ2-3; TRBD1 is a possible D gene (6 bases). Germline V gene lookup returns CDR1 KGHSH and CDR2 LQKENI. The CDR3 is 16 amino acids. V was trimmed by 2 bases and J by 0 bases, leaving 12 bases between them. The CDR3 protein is CASSPSPGHSTDTQYF. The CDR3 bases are TGTGCCAGCTCACCATCCCCGGGACACAGCACAGATACGCAGTATTTT.

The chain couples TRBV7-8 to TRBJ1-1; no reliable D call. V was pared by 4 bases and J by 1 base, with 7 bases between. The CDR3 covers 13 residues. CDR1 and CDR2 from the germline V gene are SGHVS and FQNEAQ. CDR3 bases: TGTGCCAGCAGCTCTAGAGGGAACACTGAAGCTTTCTTT. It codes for CASSSRGNTEAFF. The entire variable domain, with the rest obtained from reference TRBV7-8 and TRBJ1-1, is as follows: GAGVSQSPRYKVAKRGQDVALRCDPISGHVSLFWYQQALGQGPEFLTYFQNEAQLDKSGLPSDRFFAERPEGSVSTLKIQRTQQEDSAVYLCASSSRGNTEAFFGQGTRLTVV.

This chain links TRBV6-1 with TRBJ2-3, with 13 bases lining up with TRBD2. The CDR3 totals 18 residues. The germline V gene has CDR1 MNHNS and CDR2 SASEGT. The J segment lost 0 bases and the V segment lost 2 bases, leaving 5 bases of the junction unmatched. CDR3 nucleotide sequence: TGTGCCAGCAGTGAACTAGGACTAGCGGGGGCTAGCACAGATACGCAGTATTTT. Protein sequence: CASSELGLAGASTDTQYF.